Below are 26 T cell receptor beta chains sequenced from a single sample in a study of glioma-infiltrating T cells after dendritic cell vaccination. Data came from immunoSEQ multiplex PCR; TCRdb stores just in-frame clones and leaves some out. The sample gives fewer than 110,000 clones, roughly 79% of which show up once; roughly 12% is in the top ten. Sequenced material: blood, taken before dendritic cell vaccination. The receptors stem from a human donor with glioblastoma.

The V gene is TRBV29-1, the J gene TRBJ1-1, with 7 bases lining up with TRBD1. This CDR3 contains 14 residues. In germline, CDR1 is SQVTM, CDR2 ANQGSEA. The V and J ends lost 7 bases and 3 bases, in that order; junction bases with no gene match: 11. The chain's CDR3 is CSDRRQGGYTEAFF. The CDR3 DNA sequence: TGCAGCGACCGAAGACAGGGCGGATACACTGAAGCTTTCTTT.

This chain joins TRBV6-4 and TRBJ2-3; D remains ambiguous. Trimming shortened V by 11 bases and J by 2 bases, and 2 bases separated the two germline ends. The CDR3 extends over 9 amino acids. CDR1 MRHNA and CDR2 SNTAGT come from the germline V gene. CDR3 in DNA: TGTGCCTACACAGATACGCAGTATTTT. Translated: CAYTDTQYF.

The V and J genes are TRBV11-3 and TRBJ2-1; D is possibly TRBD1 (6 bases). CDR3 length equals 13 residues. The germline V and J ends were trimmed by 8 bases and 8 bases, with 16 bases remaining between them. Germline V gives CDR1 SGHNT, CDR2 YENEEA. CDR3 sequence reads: CASAEGGGDEQFF. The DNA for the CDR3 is TGTGCCAGCGCGGAAGGGGGTGGCGATGAGCAGTTCTTC.

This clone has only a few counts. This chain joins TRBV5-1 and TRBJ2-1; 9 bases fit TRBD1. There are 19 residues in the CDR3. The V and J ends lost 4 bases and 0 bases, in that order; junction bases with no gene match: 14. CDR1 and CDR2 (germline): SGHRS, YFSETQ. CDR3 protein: CASSLKTGGTLSSYNEQFF. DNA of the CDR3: TGCGCCAGCAGCCTAAAGACAGGGGGGACGTTGAGCTCCTACAATGAGCAGTTCTTC.

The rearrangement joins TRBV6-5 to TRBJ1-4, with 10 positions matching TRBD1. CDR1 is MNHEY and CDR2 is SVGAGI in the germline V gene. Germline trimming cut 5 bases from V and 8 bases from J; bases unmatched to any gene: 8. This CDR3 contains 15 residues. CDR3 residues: CASSQWTGGGEKLFF. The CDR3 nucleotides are TGTGCCAGCAGTCAATGGACAGGGGGTGGGGAAAAACTGTTTTTT.

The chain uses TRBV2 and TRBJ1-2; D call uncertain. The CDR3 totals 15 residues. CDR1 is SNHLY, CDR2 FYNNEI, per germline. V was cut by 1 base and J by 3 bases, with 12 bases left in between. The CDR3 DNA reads TGTGCCAGCAGTGAAGTTGAGGAGAATTACTATGGCTACACCTTC. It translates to CASSEVEENYYGYTF.

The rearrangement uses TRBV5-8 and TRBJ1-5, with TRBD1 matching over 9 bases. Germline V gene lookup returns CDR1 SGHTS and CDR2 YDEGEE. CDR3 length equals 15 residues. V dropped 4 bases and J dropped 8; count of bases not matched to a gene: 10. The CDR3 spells CASSHRGLRVKPQHF. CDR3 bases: TGTGCCAGCAGCCACAGGGGGCTGCGGGTGAAGCCCCAGCATTTT. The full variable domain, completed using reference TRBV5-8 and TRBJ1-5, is EAGVTQSPTHLIKTRGQQATLRCSPISGHTSVYWYQQALGLGLQFLLWYDEGEERNRGNFPPRFSGRQFPNYSSELNVNALELEDSALYLCASSHRGLRVKPQHFGDGTRLSIL.

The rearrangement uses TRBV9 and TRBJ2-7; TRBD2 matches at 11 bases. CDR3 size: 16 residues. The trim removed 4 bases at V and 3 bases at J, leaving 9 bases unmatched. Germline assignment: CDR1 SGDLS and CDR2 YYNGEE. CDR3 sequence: CASSLRATSGGYEQYF. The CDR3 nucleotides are TGTGCCAGCAGCCTTAGGGCCACTAGCGGGGGCTACGAGCAGTACTTC. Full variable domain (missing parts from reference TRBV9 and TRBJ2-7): DSGVTQTPKHLITATGQRVTLRCSPRSGDLSVYWYQQSLDQGLQFLIQYYNGEERAKGNILERFSAQQFPDLHSELNLSSLELGDSALYFCASSLRATSGGYEQYFGPGTRLTVT.

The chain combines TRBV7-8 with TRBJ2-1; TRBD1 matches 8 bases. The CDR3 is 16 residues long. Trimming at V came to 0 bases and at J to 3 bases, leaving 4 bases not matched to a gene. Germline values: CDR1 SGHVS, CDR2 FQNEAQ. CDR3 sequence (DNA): TGTGCCAGCAGCTTAGCTGAGACAGGGGTCTACAATGAGCAGTTCTTC. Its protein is CASSLAETGVYNEQFF.

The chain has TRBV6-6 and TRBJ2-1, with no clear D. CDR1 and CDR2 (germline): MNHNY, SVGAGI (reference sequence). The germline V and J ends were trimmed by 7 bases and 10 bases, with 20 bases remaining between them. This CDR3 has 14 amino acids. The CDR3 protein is CASKIELGAIEQFF. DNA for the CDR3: TGTGCCAGCAAGATAGAACTCGGAGCAATCGAGCAGTTCTTC.

The CDR3: CASSEFGGAFYEQYF. The CDR3 nucleotides are TGCGCCAGCAGTGAGTTCGGGGGGGCCTTCTACGAGCAGTACTTC. V gene TRBV10-2 combines with J gene TRBJ2-7; 8 bases match TRBD2. Trimming took 1 base from V and 3 from J; bases not matched to a gene: 5. CDR1 is WSHSY and CDR2 is SAAADI in the germline V gene. The CDR3 spans 15 residues.

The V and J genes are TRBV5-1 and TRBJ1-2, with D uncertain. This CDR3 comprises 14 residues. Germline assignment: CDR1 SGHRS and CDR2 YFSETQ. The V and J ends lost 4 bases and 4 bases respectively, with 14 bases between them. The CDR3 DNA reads TGCGCCAGCAGCCTGGGTGAGGCTGGCTATGGCTACACCTTC. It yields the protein CASSLGEAGYGYTF.

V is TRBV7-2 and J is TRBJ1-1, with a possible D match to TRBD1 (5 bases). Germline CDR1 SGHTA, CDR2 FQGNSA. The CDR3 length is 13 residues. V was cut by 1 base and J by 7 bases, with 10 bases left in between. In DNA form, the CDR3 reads TGTGCCAGCAGCTTAGTTGACAGATTTGAAGCTTTCTTT. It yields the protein CASSLVDRFEAFF.

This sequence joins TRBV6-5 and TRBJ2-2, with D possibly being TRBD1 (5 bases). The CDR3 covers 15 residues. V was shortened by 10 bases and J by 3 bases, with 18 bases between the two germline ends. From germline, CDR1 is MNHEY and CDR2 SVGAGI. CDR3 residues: CATCPGSPDTGELFF. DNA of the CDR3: TGTGCCACCTGCCCAGGGTCCCCCGACACCGGGGAGCTGTTTTTT.

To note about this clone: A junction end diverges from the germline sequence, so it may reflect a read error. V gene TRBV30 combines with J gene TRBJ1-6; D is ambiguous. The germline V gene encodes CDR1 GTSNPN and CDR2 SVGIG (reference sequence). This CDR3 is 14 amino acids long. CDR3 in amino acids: CDWSVRQINSPLHF. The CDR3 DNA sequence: TGTGACTGGAGTGTCCGCCAGATTAATTCACCCCTCCACTTT.

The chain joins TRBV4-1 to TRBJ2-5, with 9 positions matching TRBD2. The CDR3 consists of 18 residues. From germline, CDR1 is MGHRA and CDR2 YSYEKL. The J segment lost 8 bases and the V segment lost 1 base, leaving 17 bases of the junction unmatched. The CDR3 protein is CASSQVVSGGAGGETQYF. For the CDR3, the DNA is TGCGCCAGCAGCCAAGTTGTTAGCGGGGGAGCCGGAGGGGAAACCCAGTACTTC.

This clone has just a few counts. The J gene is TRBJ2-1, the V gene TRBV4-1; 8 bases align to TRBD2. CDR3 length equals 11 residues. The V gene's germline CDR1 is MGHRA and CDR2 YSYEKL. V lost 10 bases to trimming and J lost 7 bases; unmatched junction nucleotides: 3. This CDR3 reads CAISGGNEQFF. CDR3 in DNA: TGCGCCATCTCGGGAGGGAATGAGCAGTTCTTC.

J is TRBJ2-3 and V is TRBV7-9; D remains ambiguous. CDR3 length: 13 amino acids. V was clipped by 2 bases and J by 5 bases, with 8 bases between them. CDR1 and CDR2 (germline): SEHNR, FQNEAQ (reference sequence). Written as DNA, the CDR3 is TGTGCCAGCAGCTTATCTCCGGGAGATACGCAGTATTTT. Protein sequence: CASSLSPGDTQYF.

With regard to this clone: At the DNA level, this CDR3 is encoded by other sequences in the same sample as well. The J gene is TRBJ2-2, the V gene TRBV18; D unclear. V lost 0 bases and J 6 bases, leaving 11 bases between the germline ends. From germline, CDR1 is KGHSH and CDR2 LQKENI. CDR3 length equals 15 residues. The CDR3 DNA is TGTGCCAGCTCACCACCGTCCAGGTTGTCCGGGGAGCTGTTTTTT. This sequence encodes CASSPPSRLSGELFF.

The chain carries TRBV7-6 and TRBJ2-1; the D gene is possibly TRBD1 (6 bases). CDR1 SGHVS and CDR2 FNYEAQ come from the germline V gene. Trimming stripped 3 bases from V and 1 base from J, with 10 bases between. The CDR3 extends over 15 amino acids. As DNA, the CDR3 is TGTGCCAGCAGCTTCTCGGACAGTTCCTACAATGAGCAGTTCTTC. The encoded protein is CASSFSDSSYNEQFF. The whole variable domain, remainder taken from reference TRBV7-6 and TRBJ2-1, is GAGVSQSPRYKVTKRGQDVALRCDPISGHVSLYWYRQALGQGPEFLTYFNYEAQQDKSGLPNDRFSAERPEGSISTLTIQRTEQRDSAMYRCASSFSDSSYNEQFFGPGTRLTVL.

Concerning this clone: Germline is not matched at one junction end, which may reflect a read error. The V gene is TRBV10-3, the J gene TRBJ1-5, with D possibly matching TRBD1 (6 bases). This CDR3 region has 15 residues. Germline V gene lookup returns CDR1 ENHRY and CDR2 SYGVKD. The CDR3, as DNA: TGTACCATCAGTGAAAACAGGGATAGCAATCAGCCCCAGCATTTT. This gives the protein CTISENRDSNQPQHF.

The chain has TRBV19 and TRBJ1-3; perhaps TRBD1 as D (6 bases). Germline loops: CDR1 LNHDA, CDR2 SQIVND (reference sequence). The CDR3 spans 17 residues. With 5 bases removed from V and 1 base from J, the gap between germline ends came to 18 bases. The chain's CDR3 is CASSSSGEWISGNTIYF. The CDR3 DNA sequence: TGTGCCAGTAGTTCCTCAGGGGAGTGGATTTCTGGAAACACCATATATTTT. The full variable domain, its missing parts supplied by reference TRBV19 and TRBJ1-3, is DGGITQSPKYLFRKEGQNVTLSCEQNLNHDAMYWYRQDPGQGLRLIYYSQIVNDFQKGDIAEGYSVSREKKESFPLTVTSAQKNPTAFYLCASSSSGEWISGNTIYFGEGSWLTVV.

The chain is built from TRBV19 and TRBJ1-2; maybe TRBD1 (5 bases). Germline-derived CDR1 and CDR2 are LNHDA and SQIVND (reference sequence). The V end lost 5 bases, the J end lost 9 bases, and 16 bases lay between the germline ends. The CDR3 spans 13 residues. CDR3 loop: CASSSREGVSYTF. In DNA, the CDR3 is TGTGCCAGTAGTTCCCGAGAAGGGGTGAGCTACACCTTC.

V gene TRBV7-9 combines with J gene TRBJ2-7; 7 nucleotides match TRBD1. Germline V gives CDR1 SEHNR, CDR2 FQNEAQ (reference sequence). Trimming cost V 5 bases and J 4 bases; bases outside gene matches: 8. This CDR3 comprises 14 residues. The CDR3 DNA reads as TGTGCCAGCAGCGACGACAGGGAACTTTACGAGCAGTACTTC. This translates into CASSDDRELYEQYF. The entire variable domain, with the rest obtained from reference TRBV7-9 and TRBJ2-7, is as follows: DTGVSQNPRHKITKRGQNVTFRCDPISEHNRLYWYRQTLGQGPEFLTYFQNEAQLEKSRLLSDRFSAERPKGSFSTLEIQRTEQGDSAMYLCASSDDRELYEQYFGPGTRLTVT.

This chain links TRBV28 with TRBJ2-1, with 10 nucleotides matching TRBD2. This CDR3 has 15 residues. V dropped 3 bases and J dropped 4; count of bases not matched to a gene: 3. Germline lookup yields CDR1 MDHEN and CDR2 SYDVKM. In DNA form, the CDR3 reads TGTGCCAGCAGTTTGGCTAGCGGGGGTTACAATGAGCAGTTCTTC. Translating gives CASSLASGGYNEQFF. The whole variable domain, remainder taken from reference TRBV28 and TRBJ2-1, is DVKVTQSSRYLVKRTGEKVFLECVQDMDHENMFWYRQDPGLGLRLIYFSYDVKMKEKGDIPEGYSVSREKKERFSLILESASTNQTSMYLCASSLASGGYNEQFFGPGTRLTVL.

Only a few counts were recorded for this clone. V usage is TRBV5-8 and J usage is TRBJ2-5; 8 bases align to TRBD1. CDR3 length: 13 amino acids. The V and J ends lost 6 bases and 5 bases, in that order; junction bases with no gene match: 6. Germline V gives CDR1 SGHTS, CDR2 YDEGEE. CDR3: CASNVRGPETQYF. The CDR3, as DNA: TGTGCCAGCAACGTCAGGGGGCCGGAGACCCAGTACTTC.